A selection of T cell receptor beta chains follows, all from one sample in a study of cytomegalovirus exposure and HLA in healthy donors. Profiled with immunoSEQ multiplex PCR; TCRdb holds only in-frame clones, not every one. Of 75,000 to 95,000 clones in the sample, roughly 60% were seen once. The sequencing sample was made of PBMCs. Receptor source: a woman in her forties or fifties in good health and CMV-seropositive. Both conserved end residues are part of each CDR3.

j_gene,v_gene,len,CDR3aa
TRBJ1-2,TRBV30,13,CAWSATGNYGYTF
TRBJ1-1,TRBV7-9,16,CASSPVPQGAETEAFF
TRBJ1-1,TRBV4-3,15,CASSQDSGGATEAFF
TRBJ2-5,TRBV13,13,CASRTGNVETQYF
TRBJ1-2,TRBV7-8,13,CASSARDRGGYTF
TRBJ2-7,TRBV29-1,14,CSVDVPGFSYEQYF
TRBJ2-2,TRBV18,15,CASSPGHANTGELFF
TRBJ1-5,TRBV28,15,CASSLERQANQPQHF
TRBJ2-2,TRBV10-3,13,CATNAGGSGELFF
TRBJ2-1,TRBV19,16,CASSLPRGILYNEQFF
TRBJ1-1,TRBV7-3,14,CASAPGALGTEAFF
TRBJ1-1,TRBV7-8,17,CASSPQDRGIGNTEAFF
TRBJ1-2,TRBV10-3,13,CAISESTRGRYTF
TRBJ2-5,TRBV7-2,15,CASSLQGTGQETQYF
TRBJ1-1,TRBV28,14,CASSLSGVNTEAFF
TRBJ2-2,TRBV9,13,CASSDGGAGELFF
TRBJ1-1,TRBV27,13,CASTRTGMTEAFF
TRBJ1-1,TRBV7-3,13,CASSLNRNTEAFF
TRBJ1-3,TRBV14,15,CASSQDRGSGNTIYF
TRBJ2-2,TRBV6-5,15,CASSPLAGAGGELFF
TRBJ1-1,TRBV25-1,12,CASSRQGAEAFF
TRBJ2-5,TRBV6-4,10,CALRRKTQYF
TRBJ1-2,TRBV29-1,12,CSGGQEGYGYTF
TRBJ2-1,TRBV6-5,12,CASRDSYNEQFF
TRBJ2-7,TRBV7-9,13,CASSRRENYEQYF
TRBJ1-5,TRBV7-9,15,CASSLEGTGNQPQHF
TRBJ1-4,TRBV4-1,16,CASSHPGGTGNEKLFF
TRBJ2-4,TRBV14,15,CASSTRGGGVNIQYF
TRBJ2-5,TRBV7-9,12,CASGGSEETQYF
TRBJ2-1,TRBV29-1,14,CSVGGQGADNEQFF